The 14 T cell receptor beta chains reported below all come from one sample, sequenced in a study of blood T cell repertoires in COVID-19. Only in-frame clones appear in the TCRdb table, and some are missing; sequencing was by immunoSEQ multiplex PCR. The sample contains fewer than 200,000 clones, around 93% of which appear only once. The sample was peripheral blood. These receptors were obtained from a woman between 50 and 59 years old with acute or convalescent COVID-19.

V gene TRBV7-2 combines with J gene TRBJ1-2, with D possibly matching TRBD1 (5 bases). The CDR3 loop spans 13 amino acids. V was cut by 4 bases and J by 7 bases, with 13 bases left in between. Germline V CDR1 and CDR2: SGHTA, FQGNSA. In DNA form, the CDR3 reads TGTGCCAGCAGCTCACCAGGGTTTCGTGGCTACACCTTC. Translated, it gives CASSSPGFRGYTF.

This rearrangement joins TRBV24-1 to TRBJ1-2, with D perhaps matching TRBD1 (6 bases). The V and J ends lost 5 bases and 5 bases respectively, with 14 bases between them. Germline V CDR1 and CDR2: KGHDR, SFDVKD. The CDR3 is 14 residues long. The CDR3 reads CATSASGTPYGYTF. The CDR3 DNA follows: TGTGCCACCAGTGCTTCCGGGACACCGTATGGCTACACCTTC.

This chain connects TRBV7-8 to TRBJ1-5; tentative D call: TRBD1 (6 bases). Germline-derived CDR1 and CDR2 are SGHVS and FQNEAQ. The CDR3 runs to 16 residues. V lost 5 bases to trimming and J lost 2 bases, with 16 bases between them. The CDR3 bases are TGTGCCAGCAGCCCCGTCGGGGGGCTGCGCAATCAGCCCCAGCATTTT. Its protein product is CASSPVGGLRNQPQHF.

J is TRBJ2-1 and V is TRBV6-2 or TRBV6-3; 8 nucleotides agree with TRBD2. V lost 8 bases to trimming and J lost 2 bases; unmatched junction nucleotides: 11. The CDR3 is made up of 16 amino acids. From germline, CDR1 is MNHEY and CDR2 SVGEGT. CDR3 nucleotides: TGTGCCAGCGGCCTTGAGGGCGGGAGGACCTACAATGAGCAGTTCTTC. This encodes CASGLEGGRTYNEQFF.

The chain carries TRBV30 and TRBJ1-2; no definite D call. CDR3 length: 14 residues. The ends were cut back, 0 bases at V and 2 bases at J, with 10 bases in the middle. The germline V gene encodes CDR1 GTSNPN and CDR2 SVGIG (reference sequence). The CDR3 protein is CAWSVHESNYGYTF. The DNA of the CDR3 is TGTGCCTGGAGTGTACATGAATCAAACTATGGCTACACCTTC.

The genes are TRBV19 and TRBJ1-6; D unresolved. Trimming left V 6 bases short and J 7 bases short, with 13 bases between. CDR3 size: 14 residues. Germline CDR1 is LNHDA and CDR2 is SQIVND (reference sequence). The CDR3 here is CASRQTGSNSPLHF. CDR3 bases: TGTGCCAGTAGACAGACGGGGTCGAATTCACCCCTCCACTTT.

The chain combines TRBV6-5 with TRBJ1-1, with TRBD1 identical over 7 bases. Germline lookup yields CDR1 MNHEY and CDR2 SVGAGI. Trimming cost V 2 bases and J 0 bases; bases outside gene matches: 3. This CDR3 has 15 residues. CDR3 in DNA: TGTGCCAGCAGTTACAGGGACAGCATGAACACTGAAGCTTTCTTT. Protein product: CASSYRDSMNTEAFF.

The chain employs TRBV13 and TRBJ1-1; TRBD1 aligns across 11 bases. The CDR3 length is 14 residues. CDR1 PRHDT and CDR2 FYEKMQ come from the germline V gene (reference sequence). J lost 6 bases, V lost 5 bases, and 5 bases had no gene match. CDR3 nucleotide sequence: TGTGCCAGCAGCATCGGACAGGGGGCTGCTGAAGCTTTCTTT. This gives the protein CASSIGQGAAEAFF.

The chain uses TRBV12-3 or TRBV12-4 and TRBJ1-1; no definite D call. Trimming pared 3 bases from V and 2 bases from J, leaving 7 bases between. This CDR3 comprises 13 residues. For the CDR3, the DNA is TGTGCCAGCAGTTTGGCCGTTAACACTGAAGCTTTCTTT. Translated: CASSLAVNTEAFF.

This clone was seen just once. This chain links TRBV29-1 with TRBJ1-1; weak D call: TRBD1 (5 bases). The CDR3 is 17 amino acids. V dropped 7 bases and J dropped 0 bases, with 24 bases sitting between them. The V gene's germline CDR1 is SQVTM and CDR2 ANQGSEA. CDR3 DNA sequence: TGCAGCGCGCGGGACTGCTTCCATTGTCGGGTGAACACTGAAGCTTTCTTT. It yields the protein CSARDCFHCRVNTEAFF.

In this sample, this clone turned up once. V and J are TRBV18 and TRBJ2-7; TRBD1 aligns across 12 bases. Germline V gene data show CDR1 as KGHSH and CDR2 as LQKENI. The CDR3 runs to 15 residues. The junction had 2 bases not matched to a gene; V was cut back by 1 base and J by 4 bases. CDR3 residues: CASSPLGQGAYEQYF. The DNA for the CDR3 is TGTGCCAGCTCACCACTGGGACAGGGGGCATACGAGCAGTACTTC.

The chain uses TRBV18 and TRBJ2-1; no reliable D call. Trimming removed 1 base at V and 8 bases at J, with 6 bases between. This CDR3 spans 12 amino acids. Germline V gene lookup returns CDR1 KGHSH and CDR2 LQKENI. In nucleotides, the CDR3 is TGTGCCAGCTCACCACTAGCATATGAGCAGTTCTTC. Translating it yields CASSPLAYEQFF.

This clone was detected only once. The rearrangement joins TRBV14 to TRBJ2-3, with D hard to call. The CDR3 loop spans 13 amino acids. V lost 4 bases and J lost 1, with 6 bases in between. Germline-derived CDR1 and CDR2 are SGHDN and FVKESK. This CDR3 is CASSPAGTDTQYF. CDR3 DNA sequence: TGTGCCAGCAGCCCTGCGGGCACAGATACGCAGTATTTT.

The CDR3 spells CASSQYQGDTEAFF. DNA of the CDR3: TGTGCCAGCAGCCAATATCAGGGGGACACTGAAGCTTTCTTT. The V gene is TRBV9, the J gene TRBJ1-1; 7 nucleotides match TRBD1. Germline assignment: CDR1 SGDLS and CDR2 YYNGEE. V lost 4 bases, J lost 3 bases, and 6 bases stayed unmatched. The CDR3 consists of 14 residues.